The 20 T cell receptor beta chains presented below share a single source sample, sequenced in a study of CD8 T cells in ankylosing spondylitis. Study results and limitations: Ankylosing spondylitis blood seemed to carry a telltale TCR beta motif made of several highly homologous variants.

Via MiXCR, TCRdb re-called the 5' RACE reads, giving one row per CDR3 protein. The sample records about 440,000 distinct CDR3 sequences, about 15% being singletons. Their antigens remain unidentified. Source material: blood, either unsorted or a sorted T cell fraction (not recorded which). The receptors were sampled from a male donor with ankylosing spondylitis.

This clonotype was seen a handful of times. The rearrangement uses TRBV5-1 and TRBJ1-4; D gene uncertain. Trimming shortened V by 0 bases and J by 3 bases, and 6 bases separated the two germline ends. CDR3 length: 14 amino acids. CDR1 and CDR2 (germline): SGHRS, YFSETQ. CDR3 in amino acids: CASSLEVANEKLFF. The CDR3 nucleotides are TGCGCCAGCAGCTTGGAGGTGGCTAATGAAAAACTGTTTTTT.

V usage is TRBV10-3 and J usage is TRBJ2-7, with D possibly TRBD2 on 6 matching bases. The CDR3 runs 14 residues. V lost 10 bases, J lost 0 bases, and 16 bases lay in between. Germline-derived CDR1 and CDR2 are ENHRY and SYGVKD. CDR3 region: CATHAGSYSYEQYF. Here the CDR3 DNA reads TGTGCCACCCATGCGGGGTCCTACTCCTACGAGCAGTACTTC.

The table lists this clonotype with a few counts. The chain employs TRBV14 and TRBJ2-1; 11 bases line up with TRBD2. The germline gives CDR1 SGHDN, CDR2 FVKESK. There are 16 residues in the CDR3. After removal of 5 bases from V and 4 bases from J, the junction contained 7 bases not matched to a gene. The CDR3 DNA is TGTGCCAGCAGCTTGGGGACTAGCGGTCAATACAATGAGCAGTTCTTC. Encoded protein: CASSLGTSGQYNEQFF.

The chain has TRBV28 and TRBJ2-5, with D maybe TRBD1 (6 bases). The V and J ends lost 5 bases and 5 bases respectively, with 15 bases between them. The CDR3 spans 14 residues. Looked up from germline, CDR1 is MDHEN and CDR2 is SYDVKM. The CDR3: CASSRPQGRETQYF. CDR3 nucleotides: TGTGCCAGCAGTCGACCACAGGGACGTGAGACCCAGTACTTC. Supplemented by reference TRBV28 and TRBJ2-5, the full variable domain reads DVKVTQSSRYLVKRTGEKVFLECVQDMDHENMFWYRQDPGLGLRLIYFSYDVKMKEKGDIPEGYSVSREKKERFSLILESASTNQTSMYLCASSRPQGRETQYFGPGTRLLVL.

Here the CDR3 DNA reads TGTGCCAGCAGCCCAAAGATAAGGACTGAAGCTTTCTTT. Its protein is CASSPKIRTEAFF. The V and J genes are TRBV6-1 and TRBJ1-1; D unclear. There are 13 residues in the CDR3. Trimming cost V 6 bases and J 5 bases, with 13 bases left between them. Germline V CDR1 and CDR2: MNHNS, SASEGT.

The chain is built from TRBV20-1 and TRBJ2-3; D perhaps matches TRBD1 (5 bases). CDR1 DFQATT and CDR2 SNEGSKA come from the germline V gene (reference sequence). The CDR3 is 14 residues long. The V end was cut by 2 bases, the J end by 2 bases, with 11 bases between. This CDR3 reads CSARRRTPTDTQYF. The CDR3 nucleotides are TGCAGTGCTAGAAGGCGGACACCCACAGATACGCAGTATTTT.

The sample holds a few counts of this clonotype. The chain uses TRBV20-1 and TRBJ2-1, with 13 positions matching TRBD2. Germline assignment: CDR1 DFQATT and CDR2 SNEGSKA (reference sequence). This CDR3 contains 17 residues. The J segment lost 0 bases and the V segment lost 5 bases, leaving 7 bases of the junction unmatched. The CDR3 DNA is TGCAGTGCTCCCACTAGCGGGGGGGGCAGCTCCTACAATGAGCAGTTCTTC. This sequence encodes CSAPTSGGGSSYNEQFF.

This clonotype was counted between two and nine times. This chain joins TRBV3-1 and TRBJ2-5; maybe TRBD1 (5 bases). Between the trimmed V and J ends, which lost 1 base and 8 bases, there was a span of 8 bases. CDR3 length: 12 residues. Germline lookup yields CDR1 LGHDT and CDR2 YNNKEL (reference sequence). The DNA for the CDR3 is TGTGCCAGCAGCCAAGTCCAGGGAACCCAGTACTTC. It translates to CASSQVQGTQYF.

This clonotype has only a few counts. This rearrangement joins TRBV19 to TRBJ2-2; no clear D. From germline, CDR1 is LNHDA and CDR2 SQIVND (reference sequence). V was shortened by 5 bases and J by 3 bases, with 10 bases between the two germline ends. This CDR3 spans 14 amino acids. This CDR3 is CASSGRAYTGELFF. DNA of the CDR3: TGTGCCAGTAGTGGTCGGGCCTACACCGGGGAGCTGTTTTTT.

This chain links TRBV4-3 with TRBJ2-3, with a possible D match to TRBD2 (6 bases). Trimming left V 0 bases short and J 5 bases short, with 12 bases between. This CDR3 region has 15 residues. Germline CDR1 reads LGHNA; CDR2 reads YSLEER. The CDR3 nucleotides read TGCGCCAGCAGCCAAGATGGATTGGGAGGAGATACGCAGTATTTT. It specifies CASSQDGLGGDTQYF.

The V and J genes are TRBV2 and TRBJ2-1, with 8 bases identical to TRBD1. The CDR3 has 12 residues. V lost 8 bases, J lost 5 bases, and 2 bases stayed unmatched. From germline, CDR1 is SNHLY and CDR2 FYNNEI. The CDR3 DNA follows: TGTGCCAGCTGGGGACAGGACAATGAGCAGTTCTTC. As protein: CASWGQDNEQFF. Drawing the rest from reference TRBV2 and TRBJ2-1, the complete variable domain is EPEVTQTPSHQVTQMGQEVILRCVPISNHLYFYWYRQILGQKVEFLVSFYNNEISEKSEIFDDQFSVERPDGSNFTLKIRSTKLEDSAMYFCASWGQDNEQFFGPGTRLTVL.

This clonotype was seen more than once but under ten times. The V and J genes are TRBV7-2 and TRBJ2-5; 8 bases fit TRBD1. The CDR3 loop spans 15 amino acids. Germline CDR1 reads SGHTA; CDR2 reads FQGNSA. The V segment lost 3 bases and the J segment 5 bases; nucleotides outside the gene matches: 8. CDR3 sequence reads: CASSLTGARLETQYF. The CDR3 nucleotides are TGTGCCAGCAGCTTGACAGGGGCTCGTTTGGAGACCCAGTACTTC.

This chain links TRBV20-1 with TRBJ1-5, with a tentative D call TRBD1 (6 bases). Germline V CDR1 and CDR2: DFQATT, SNEGSKA (reference sequence). V shed 2 bases and J shed 2 bases, with 16 bases lying between them. This CDR3 spans 16 amino acids. The CDR3 nucleotides read TGCAGTGCTAGATGGGGGGGGGCGCAGCGCAATCAGCCCCAGCATTTT. Amino acids: CSARWGGAQRNQPQHF.

This clonotype was recorded at least ten times. CDR3 sequence reads: CSALQGAGNTIYF. The CDR3 DNA sequence: TGCAGTGCCCTACAGGGGGCCGGAAACACCATATATTTT. V is TRBV20-1 and J is TRBJ1-3; 9 bases agree with TRBD1. With V trimmed by 6 bases and J by 4 bases, 4 bases remained unmatched. The CDR3 sequence is 13 residues long. The germline V gene encodes CDR1 DFQATT and CDR2 SNEGSKA (reference sequence).

This sequence joins TRBV11-3 and TRBJ2-3; D remains unclear. V gave up 5 bases and J gave up 1 base, with 13 bases separating them. CDR3 length: 15 amino acids. CDR1 is SGHNT, CDR2 YENEEA, per germline. This CDR3 reads CASSPRRIGTDTQYF. In DNA, the CDR3 is TGTGCCAGCAGCCCGCGCAGAATCGGCACAGATACGCAGTATTTT.

The sample holds a few counts of this clonotype. The chain recombines TRBV6-2 or TRBV6-3 with TRBJ1-5, with 8 bases identical to TRBD1. The V and J ends lost 7 bases and 2 bases, in that order; junction bases with no gene match: 7. Looked up from germline, CDR1 is MNHEY and CDR2 is SVGEGT. The CDR3 consists of 15 residues. In DNA form, the CDR3 reads TGTGCCAGCACCAACGGGGGACAGGGCAATCAGCCCCAGCATTTT. It encodes CASTNGGQGNQPQHF.

V gene TRBV19 combines with J gene TRBJ2-2; TRBD2 matches 13 bases. Germline V CDR1 and CDR2: LNHDA, SQIVND (reference sequence). The CDR3 is made up of 15 amino acids. V shed 6 bases and J 6 bases; nucleotides not matched to a gene: 4. The CDR3 DNA follows: TGTGCCAGTAGGTCGGGACTAGCGGGATCCGGGGAGCTGTTTTTT. This sequence encodes CASRSGLAGSGELFF.

This clonotype was seen ten or more times. The V and J genes are TRBV29-1 and TRBJ2-3; D might be TRBD1 (5 bases). CDR1 and CDR2 (germline): SQVTM, ANQGSEA. This CDR3 is 12 amino acids long. V gave up 7 bases and J gave up 4 bases, with 12 bases separating them. The CDR3 reads CSGVLGPDTQYF. The CDR3 bases are TGCAGCGGGGTCCTGGGGCCAGATACGCAGTATTTT.

This clonotype has just a few counts. The rearrangement joins TRBV6-5 to TRBJ1-2, with D uncertain. The CDR3 contains 13 residues. V lost 0 bases to trimming and J lost 6 bases, with 8 bases between them. The germline V gene encodes CDR1 MNHEY and CDR2 SVGAGI. The CDR3 spells CASSYSARNGYTF. The CDR3 DNA reads as TGTGCCAGCAGTTACTCGGCTAGGAATGGCTACACCTTC.

The chain couples TRBV4-3 to TRBJ2-3, with D uncertain. Germline V gene data show CDR1 as LGHNA and CDR2 as YSLEER. The CDR3 consists of 17 residues. V was cut by 4 bases and J by 1 base, with 18 bases left in between. CDR3 nucleotides: TGCGCCAGCAGCCGGATGCTGGGTTTTTGGGGCACAGATACGCAGTATTTT. As protein: CASSRMLGFWGTDTQYF.